This T cell receptor beta chain was captured by sequencing in a study of blood T cell repertoires in COVID-19. Whole-study context: Material from acute and convalescent COVID-19 was sourced from the United States, Italy and Spain. Sample material is recorded as cDNA or gDNA derived from T cells, B-cell-depleted T cells, or PBMCs.

CDR1 is MGHRA, CDR2 YSYEKL, per germline. The trim removed 3 bases at V and 4 bases at J, leaving 8 bases unmatched. The CDR3 is 16 amino acids. As handled by the study authors: From reference gene primer amplification, estimates of nucleated cell counts were derived. Measured with immunoSEQ multiplex PCR; TCRdb has only the in-frame clones, and not every one. That table gives V, J and clone size, and the DNA gave D and trimming. The data show 88,000 or so clones, with over 80% seen just once and more than 9.5% held by the top ten. The TCR originated in a human donor in a cohort sampled during active COVID-19. Sequences were obtained from peripheral blood. The chain joins TRBV4-1 to TRBJ2-3; 9 positions match TRBD2. The CDR3 bases are TGCGCCAGCAGCCAGGGACTAGCCCGAGTCGCAGATACGCAGTATTTT. Amino acids: CASSQGLARVADTQYF.